The 18 T cell receptor beta chains presented below share a single source sample, sequenced in a study of blood T cell repertoires in COVID-19. Sequencing used immunoSEQ multiplex PCR; TCRdb keeps in-frame clones, though not all of them. The sample includes around 260,000 clones, about 88% of them seen just once. Sequenced material: peripheral blood. The source is a man in his thirties or forties with active or convalescent COVID-19.

The rearrangement joins TRBV21-1 to TRBJ1-4; the listed D gene, TRBD1, was not tested against the DNA. TRBV21-1 is described as a pseudogene. This CDR3 has 18 residues. The CDR3 protein is CASSKQGSGKTTNEKLFF. The CDR3 DNA reads as TGTGCCAGCAGTAAACAGGGTTCTGGTAAAACAACTAATGAAAAACTGTTTTTT.

This clone was observed once. The gene calls are TRBV3-1 (or the pseudogene TRBV3-2) and TRBJ2-7; tentatively, D is TRBD2 (5 bases). Germline V gene data show CDR1 as LGHDT and CDR2 as YNNKEL (reference sequence). The CDR3 totals 15 residues. V was clipped by 1 base and J by 0 bases, with 10 bases between them. The CDR3 loop is CASSQAAVSSYEQYF. For the CDR3, the DNA is TGTGCCAGCAGCCAAGCAGCGGTGAGCTCCTACGAGCAGTACTTC.

V usage is TRBV10-3 and J usage is TRBJ2-7, with 12 bases aligning to TRBD2. V was pared by 8 bases and J by 7 bases, with 6 bases of the junction left unmatched. CDR1 is ENHRY, CDR2 SYGVKD, per germline. This CDR3 is built from 13 residues. Here the CDR3 DNA reads TGTGCCATCCGACTAGCGGGGGTAGAGGAGCAGTACTTC. As protein: CAIRLAGVEEQYF.

The V and J genes are TRBV2 and TRBJ1-2; TRBD1 agrees at 8 bases. This CDR3 is 13 amino acids long. CDR1 is SNHLY, CDR2 FYNNEI, per germline. V trimming: 5 bases; J trimming: 6 bases; junction bases outside the gene matches: 5. CDR3 coding DNA: TGTGCCAGCAGTTGGACAGGGAATGATGGCTACACCTTC. This codes for CASSWTGNDGYTF.

CDR3 residues: CSVSFPRQDLGELFF. The CDR3 DNA sequence: TGCAGCGTCTCATTCCCCCGGCAGGATCTCGGGGAGCTGTTTTTT. The V and J genes are TRBV29-1 and TRBJ2-2; D is unresolved. Germline CDR1 is SQVTM and CDR2 is ANQGSEA. The CDR3 loop spans 15 amino acids. V shed 6 bases and J shed 7 bases, with 21 bases lying between them.

This clone was counted once. The chain combines TRBV7-3 with TRBJ2-1; 7 nucleotides align to TRBD1. Germline CDR1 and CDR2: SGHTA and FQGTGA. V dropped 4 bases and J dropped 5; count of bases not matched to a gene: 8. The CDR3 loop spans 15 amino acids. The chain's CDR3 is CASSSLGTADNEQFF. The CDR3 DNA reads as TGTGCCAGCAGCTCGCTCGGGACAGCTGACAATGAGCAGTTCTTC.

The chain has TRBV19 and TRBJ1-5, with D possibly TRBD1 on 5 matching bases. The V end lost 7 bases, the J end lost 4 bases, and 17 bases lay between the germline ends. The germline V gene encodes CDR1 LNHDA and CDR2 SQIVND (reference sequence). The CDR3 spans 15 residues. The DNA of the CDR3 is TGTGCCAGTAAAGATTGGCAGGGAAGTAATCAGCCCCAGCATTTT. It codes for CASKDWQGSNQPQHF. Supplemented by reference TRBV19 and TRBJ1-5, the full variable domain reads DGGITQSPKYLFRKEGQNVTLSCEQNLNHDAMYWYRQDPGQGLRLIYYSQIVNDFQKGDIAEGYSVSREKKESFPLTVTSAQKNPTAFYLCASKDWQGSNQPQHFGDGTRLSIL.

V usage is TRBV2 and J usage is TRBJ1-4; 7 bases match TRBD1. Per the germline V gene, CDR1 is SNHLY and CDR2 is FYNNEI. The CDR3 spans 15 residues. V shed 7 bases, J shed 10 bases, and the junction held 15 bases outside the gene matches. CDR3 bases: TGTGCCAGCAATCGAATAACAGGGGCCGGTGGAAAACTGTTTTTT. Amino acid sequence: CASNRITGAGGKLFF.

This chain links TRBV28 with TRBJ1-4, with a tentative D call TRBD1 (6 bases). The V gene lost 3 bases and the J gene lost 5 bases, with 16 bases spanning the gap. The CDR3 runs to 16 residues. Germline V gene lookup returns CDR1 MDHEN and CDR2 SYDVKM. In nucleotides, the CDR3 is TGTGCCAGCAGTTTTCTACGCGGGGGGGCGAATGAAAAACTGTTTTTT. Protein product: CASSFLRGGANEKLFF.

This clone was counted a single time. The genes are TRBV15 and TRBJ2-3; 9 positions match TRBD2. The CDR3 sequence is 14 residues long. The germline V gene encodes CDR1 LNHNV and CDR2 YYDKDF (reference sequence). V shed 5 bases and J 4 bases; nucleotides not matched to a gene: 4. DNA of the CDR3: TGTGCCACCAGCCCTAGCGGGATATCAGATACGCAGTATTTT. Translation gives CATSPSGISDTQYF.

The gene calls are TRBV4-3 and TRBJ2-1; 8 nucleotides line up with TRBD2. Trimming took 1 base from V and 8 from J; bases not matched to a gene: 13. Germline loops: CDR1 LGHNA, CDR2 YSLEER. The CDR3 spans 17 residues. DNA of the CDR3: TGCGCCAGCAGCCAAGGTGTGGGCGGGGGGAGTGGCCATGAGCAGTTCTTC. This translates into CASSQGVGGGSGHEQFF.

The chain carries TRBV3-1 (or the pseudogene TRBV3-2) and TRBJ1-1; D may be TRBD1 (5 bases). The CDR3 sequence is 15 residues long. The germline V and J ends were trimmed by 1 base and 5 bases, with 14 bases remaining between them. Germline-derived CDR1 and CDR2 are LGHDT and YNNKEL (reference sequence). The CDR3 reads CASSQGSQDITEAFF. DNA of the CDR3: TGTGCCAGCAGCCAAGGATCGCAGGACATAACTGAAGCTTTCTTT.

The chain employs TRBV5-1 and TRBJ2-3; 8 bases match TRBD2. The CDR3 consists of 15 residues. Germline CDR1 and CDR2: SGHRS and YFSETQ. The ends lost 0 bases at V and 3 bases at J; junction bases unmatched: 3. The CDR3 loop is CASSLDGGATDTQYF. The DNA for the CDR3 is TGCGCCAGCAGCTTGGACGGGGGGGCTACAGATACGCAGTATTTT.

This clone has just a few counts. The rearrangement uses TRBV6-1 and TRBJ2-5, with 8 bases that match TRBD1. The V and J ends lost 1 base and 5 bases, in that order; junction bases with no gene match: 6. The CDR3 is 15 amino acids. Germline V gene lookup returns CDR1 MNHNS and CDR2 SASEGT. The CDR3 is CASSEVAGGLETQYF. The CDR3 DNA reads TGTGCCAGCAGTGAAGTGGCAGGGGGCTTGGAGACCCAGTACTTC.

In its sample, this clone was seen once. The rearrangement uses TRBV7-6 and TRBJ2-3; possibly TRBD1 for D (7 bases). There are 18 residues in the CDR3. CDR1 and CDR2 (germline): SGHVS, FNYEAQ. Trimming took off 0 bases at V and 6 bases at J, with 22 bases between the two ends. In nucleotides, the CDR3 is TGTGCCAGCAGCTTAGCGCTTTGGAGGGGGCCATCTGAGGATACGCAGTATTTT. It specifies CASSLALWRGPSEDTQYF.

The chain carries TRBV10-1 and TRBJ2-7; D gene uncertain. The ends were cut back, 4 bases at V and 6 bases at J, with 7 bases in the middle. This CDR3 is built from 11 residues. In germline, CDR1 is WNHNN, CDR2 SYGVQD (reference sequence). The CDR3 protein is CASSAPSEQYF. In DNA form, the CDR3 reads TGCGCCAGCAGTGCGCCCAGCGAGCAGTACTTC.

The chain couples TRBV5-1 to TRBJ2-1; 11 bases line up with TRBD2. V dropped 3 bases and J dropped 4; count of bases not matched to a gene: 6. CDR1 is SGHRS and CDR2 is YFSETQ in the germline V gene. This CDR3 region has 16 residues. The CDR3: CASSSSGGQPYNEQFF. Here the CDR3 DNA reads TGCGCCAGCAGCTCTAGCGGGGGGCAACCTTACAATGAGCAGTTCTTC.

This chain uses TRBV27 with TRBJ2-7, with TRBD2 identical over 8 bases. The CDR3 is made up of 14 amino acids. J lost 3 bases, V lost 5 bases, and 6 bases had no gene match. Looked up from germline, CDR1 is MNHEY and CDR2 is SMNVEV (reference sequence). The DNA of the CDR3 is TGTGCCAGCAGTAAGTTAGCGGGGCGCTACGAGCAGTACTTC. Translation gives CASSKLAGRYEQYF.